This T cell receptor beta chain was documented in a study of T cells in Graves' hyperthyroidism and ophthalmopathy. Germline CDR1 reads SGHRS; CDR2 reads YFSETQ. The CDR3 totals 14 residues. V was trimmed by 1 base and J by 12 bases, leaving 17 bases between them. Findings and caveats of the study: Model-based prediction identified ophthalmopathy a median approximately 6.2 months prior to its onset.

This clonotype was counted at least ten times. What it binds is not known. The TCR beta CDR3 regions underwent amplification using RNA transcripts as the source. The HTBI set primed first-round TCR CDR3 RT-PCR. In TCRdb, the multiplex PCR reads were re-called with MiXCR into one record per CDR3 protein. The sample contains almost 350,000 distinct CDR3 sequences, about a sixth of which appear only once. Specimen: blood. V and J are TRBV5-1 and TRBJ2-1; D is undetermined. This receptor was taken from a woman in her thirties or forties with Graves' ophthalmopathy. The CDR3 spells CASSLRHFLNGQFF. The CDR3 region has the DNA TGCGCCAGCAGCTTGAGGCATTTTCTCAACGGGCAGTTCTTC.